The clone carrying this T cell receptor (beta chain) was detected many times. Its antigen remains unknown. TCR beta CDR3 sequences were amplified from RNA transcripts. First-round RT-PCR of the TCR CDR3 relied on the HTBI primer set. Each CDR3 protein is one row after TCRdb ran MiXCR on the multiplex PCR reads. The sample holds approximately 400,000 distinct CDR3 sequences; roughly 14% are singletons and the top ten take roughly 15%. CDR3 size: 15 residues. Germline V gene data show CDR1 as SGHAT and CDR2 as FQNNGV. Trimming shortened V by 0 bases and J by 7 bases, and 14 bases separated the two germline ends. Graves' hyperthyroidism showing no ophthalmopathy progression within 18 months was considered stable. Diagnosis relied on clinical symptoms, serum thyroxine and TRAb, thyroid ultrasound and orbital computed tomography. Isolation of PBMCs was performed on approximately 10 ml fresh peripheral blood.

These data originate in a study of T cells in Graves' hyperthyroidism and ophthalmopathy. Study results and caveats: Appearing also in blood were most of the thyroid clonotypes expanded above 0.001.

This chain uses TRBV11-2 with TRBJ2-3; possibly TRBD2 for D (6 bases). Input material: blood. The TCR originated in a woman between 18 and 30 years old with Graves' hyperthyroidism. The DNA of the CDR3 is TGTGCCAGCAGCTTAGAGGAAGGGACTTCCTATACGCAGTATTTT. Its translation is CASSLEEGTSYTQYF.